What follows are 17 T cell receptor beta chains derived from one specimen sequenced in a study of vaccination and CD4 T cells after COVID-19. Their cognate antigens are unknown. This sample's treatment: roughly 11-day PBMC culture with coronavirus spike peptide pools or control peptides (ViraFEST assay). Sequencing of DNA taken from cultured CD4+ T cells relied on the Oncomine TCR Beta short-read assay. TCRdb re-called the PCR reads with MiXCR, one entry per CDR3 protein. The sample yields 20,000 to 25,000 distinct CDR3 sequences, 50% seen once. The specimen was CD4+ T cells from blood, cultured in vitro. The receptors were gathered from a human donor who had recovered from COVID-19.

V gene TRBV11-2 combines with J gene TRBJ2-2; D remains unclear. The germline V and J ends were trimmed by 4 bases and 1 base, with 7 bases remaining between them. CDR3 length equals 14 residues. Germline-derived CDR1 and CDR2 are SGHAT and FQNNGV. The DNA of the CDR3 is TGTGCCAGCAGCTCTGGATGGAACACCGGGGAGCTGTTTTTT. Translated, it gives CASSSGWNTGELFF.

This chain joins TRBV7-2 and TRBJ2-1; 10 bases line up with TRBD1. The J call may be in error: the DNA end matches TRBJ2-7 better. Germline CDR1 is SGHTA and CDR2 is FQGNSA. CDR3 length: 15 residues. The CDR3 region is CASSLAGQGAYEQYF. Written as DNA, the CDR3 is TGTGCCAGCAGCTTAGCCGGACAGGGGGCCTACGAGCAGTACTTC.

The rearrangement uses TRBV7-9 and TRBJ1-1, with D maybe TRBD1 (5 bases). Trimming stripped 5 bases from V and 4 bases from J, with 17 bases between. CDR3 length: 15 amino acids. Germline V gene data show CDR1 as SEHNR and CDR2 as FQNEAQ (reference sequence). CDR3 in amino acids: CASSEQEPRITEAFF. DNA for the CDR3: TGTGCCAGCAGCGAACAGGAACCCAGAATCACTGAAGCTTTCTTT.

This clonotype was observed a few times. The chain combines TRBV10-3 with TRBJ1-3, with D uncertain. Germline CDR1 reads ENHRY; CDR2 reads SYGVKD. The CDR3 runs to 12 residues. V dropped 4 bases and J dropped 4 bases, with 5 bases sitting between them. The CDR3 sequence is CAISAGGNTIYF. CDR3 sequence (DNA): TGTGCCATCAGTGCCGGGGGAAACACCATATATTTT.

This clonotype was counted between two and nine times. V is TRBV7-3 and J is TRBJ1-6; D not resolved. The CDR3 runs to 15 residues. With 5 bases removed from V and 7 bases from J, the gap between germline ends came to 15 bases. Germline values: CDR1 SGHTA, CDR2 FQGTGA. This CDR3 is CASSVSGRSNSPLHF. The CDR3 bases are TGTGCCAGCAGCGTTTCCGGGAGATCGAATTCACCCCTCCACTTT.

The rearrangement links TRBV27 to TRBJ2-7, with D possibly being TRBD1 (6 bases). The CDR3 runs 15 residues. Trimming shortened V by 4 bases and J by 0 bases, and 13 bases separated the two germline ends. Looked up from germline, CDR1 is MNHEY and CDR2 is SMNVEV (reference sequence). CDR3 DNA: TGTGCCAGCAGTTCCTCAGGGGTCAGCTCCTACGAGCAGTACTTC. Translated, it gives CASSSSGVSSYEQYF.

The chain recombines TRBV28 with TRBJ2-2; D is undetermined. Germline CDR1 and CDR2: MDHEN and SYDVKM. The V gene lost 7 bases and the J gene lost 3 bases, with 6 bases spanning the gap. There are 12 residues in the CDR3. In DNA, the CDR3 is TGTGCCAGCAAGGTAGACACCGGGGAGCTGTTTTTT. This gives the protein CASKVDTGELFF.

The gene calls are TRBV25-1 and TRBJ2-7; maybe TRBD1 (6 bases). Trimming removed 7 bases at V and 6 bases at J, with 19 bases between. The V gene's germline CDR1 is MGHDK and CDR2 SYGVNS. This CDR3 contains 14 residues. The CDR3 DNA follows: TGTGCCAGCACGGGAAACAGGGTTGTGGGCGAGCAGTACTTC. Translated, it gives CASTGNRVVGEQYF.

The V call is TRBV7-9, the J call TRBJ2-7, with D maybe TRBD2 (6 bases). Deletions cut 5 bases from V and 4 bases from J, with 12 bases between. This CDR3 region has 13 residues. From germline, CDR1 is SEHNR and CDR2 FQNEAQ (reference sequence). The CDR3 DNA reads as TGTGCCAGCAGCCCCAATAGCGGATACGAGCAGTACTTC. Translation: CASSPNSGYEQYF. The variable domain in full, completed from reference TRBV7-9 and TRBJ2-7, reads DTGVSQNPRHKITKRGQNVTFRCDPISEHNRLYWYRQTLGQGPEFLTYFQNEAQLEKSRLLSDRFSAERPKGSFSTLEIQRTEQGDSAMYLCASSPNSGYEQYFGPGTRLTVT.

This chain connects TRBV20-1 to TRBJ2-1; 12 positions match TRBD2. V lost 6 bases to trimming and J lost 5 bases; unmatched junction nucleotides: 14. This CDR3 is 17 amino acids long. Germline V lookup: CDR1 DFQATT, CDR2 SNEGSKA (reference sequence). The CDR3 coding sequence is TGCAGTGCCCCATTGACTAGCGGGAGTGGTGCCAACAATGAGCAGTTCTTC. This sequence encodes CSAPLTSGSGANNEQFF.

J is TRBJ2-3 and V is TRBV29-1; D could derive from TRBD1 or TRBD2 (6 bases each). There are 14 residues in the CDR3. V lost 7 bases to trimming and J lost 3 bases, with 17 bases between them. From germline, CDR1 is SQVTM and CDR2 ANQGSEA. DNA for the CDR3: TGCAGCGCCCCTTCGGGGGCGGCGACAGATACGCAGTATTTT. Its protein product is CSAPSGAATDTQYF.

Only a few counts were recorded for this clonotype. The V call is TRBV6-1, the J call TRBJ2-2, with D tentatively TRBD2 (6 bases). Germline V gives CDR1 MNHNS, CDR2 SASEGT. V was pared by 4 bases and J by 1 base, with 13 bases between. This CDR3 is 16 amino acids long. CDR3 protein: CASSAGGTENTGELFF. In DNA form, the CDR3 reads TGTGCCAGCAGTGCCGGCGGGACCGAGAACACCGGGGAGCTGTTTTTT.

The sample holds a few counts of this clonotype. The gene calls are TRBV30 and TRBJ1-1; D is possibly TRBD1 (6 bases). The V gene lost 5 bases and the J gene lost 4 bases, with 11 bases spanning the gap. This CDR3 spans 12 amino acids. Germline CDR1 GTSNPN, CDR2 SVGIG (reference sequence). CDR3 in amino acids: CAWHRESTEAFF. Written as DNA, the CDR3 is TGTGCCTGGCACAGGGAAAGCACTGAAGCTTTCTTT.

The V and J genes are TRBV7-2 and TRBJ2-3; TRBD1 matches at 8 bases. The CDR3 consists of 15 residues. Germline CDR1 reads SGHTA; CDR2 reads FQGNSA. Losses at the gene ends were 5 bases for V and 0 bases for J; bases not matched to a gene: 4. The CDR3 DNA reads as TGTGCCAGCAGCCGGGACAGGACTAGCACAGATACGCAGTATTTT. Translating gives CASSRDRTSTDTQYF. Drawing the rest from reference TRBV7-2 and TRBJ2-3, the complete variable domain is GAGVSQSPSNKVTEKGKDVELRCDPISGHTALYWYRQSLGQGLEFLIYFQGNSAPDKSGLPSDRFSAERTGGSVSTLTIQRTQQEDSAVYLCASSRDRTSTDTQYFGPGTRLTVL.

The rearrangement joins TRBV27 to TRBJ1-2, with a possible D match to TRBD1 (5 bases). Trimming pared 3 bases from V and 3 bases from J, leaving 8 bases between. Germline V gene lookup returns CDR1 MNHEY and CDR2 SMNVEV (reference sequence). The CDR3 contains 13 residues. The CDR3 reads CASSLGEDYGYTF. Written as DNA, the CDR3 is TGTGCCAGCAGTTTGGGGGAGGACTATGGCTACACCTTC.

The CDR3 spells CASRGRRSGQGPNQAPEAFF. CDR3 nucleotide sequence: TGTGCCAGCAGGGGGCGGAGATCGGGACAGGGTCCCAACCAGGCTCCTGAAGCTTTCTTT. This chain joins TRBV28 and TRBJ1-1; TRBD1 matches at 9 bases. The CDR3 covers 20 residues. The germline gives CDR1 MDHEN, CDR2 SYDVKM. The ends lost 6 bases at V and 6 bases at J; junction bases unmatched: 26.

V usage is TRBV5-8 and J usage is TRBJ1-1; 7 positions match TRBD1. CDR3 length equals 12 residues. The V gene end was trimmed by 2 bases and the J gene end by 10 bases; junction bases not matched to a gene: 5. Germline CDR1 SGHTS, CDR2 YDEGEE. CDR3 residues: CASSLAGTAAFF. For the CDR3, the DNA is TGTGCCAGCAGCTTAGCAGGGACAGCAGCTTTCTTT. Looking up the rest from reference TRBV5-8 and TRBJ1-1 gives the full variable domain: EAGVTQSPTHLIKTRGQQATLRCSPISGHTSVYWYQQALGLGLQFLLWYDEGEERNRGNFPPRFSGRQFPNYSSELNVNALELEDSALYLCASSLAGTAAFFGQGTRLTVV.